The rows below give T cell receptor beta chains drawn from one sample of a study of cytotoxic CD8 clonotypes in ibrutinib-treated CLL. Sequencing was performed with immunoSEQ multiplex PCR; in TCRdb, only in-frame clones are kept and a portion is missing. The sample includes some 140,000 clones, roughly 90% of them seen just once. Sequencing used PBMCs, obtained after 12 months of ibrutinib treatment. These receptors came from a human donor with chronic lymphocytic leukemia. The CDR3 runs from the conserved cysteine through the conserved F or W. Fields, in order: CDR3 DNA, CDR3 protein, clone size, V gene, D gene, J gene. A D gene is named only where the DNA matches it firmly. The size of a clone is reported for some rows only, either as once, few or many, or as a class for expanded clones.

TGTGCTAGTGCCCTAGGGACTAGCGGTTATCGCACAGATACGCAGTATTTT,CASALGTSGYRTDTQYF,.,TRBV12-5,TRBD2,TRBJ2-3
TGTGCCAGTAGTACCTATAGCGGGGAGGGATACGAGCAGTACTTC,CASSTYSGEGYEQYF,few,TRBV19,TRBD2,TRBJ2-7
TGTGCCAGCAGTTCCCGGGACAGTTCGAGGTTCCTCGAGCAGTACTTC,CASSSRDSSRFLEQYF,once,TRBV28,TRBD1,TRBJ2-7
TGTGCCACCAGCAGAGCTCGAGGCGGGGCCTACAATGAGCAGTTCTTC,CATSRARGGAYNEQFF,.,TRBV15,.,TRBJ2-1
TGTGCTAGTGGTAAGCTCGGGGATGAGCAGTTCTTC,CASGKLGDEQFF,.,TRBV12-5,.,TRBJ2-1
TGTGCCAGCAGACATAAAACTACCGGAGTCACTGAAGCTTTCTTT,CASRHKTTGVTEAFF,.,TRBV27,.,TRBJ1-1
TGTGCCAGCAGTTCCTCAGGGGCTGATAACTATGGCTACACCTTC,CASSSSGADNYGYTF,.,TRBV28,.,TRBJ1-2
TGTGCCAGCAGCGTAGTTGGCAACTCCTACAATGAGCAGTTCTTC,CASSVVGNSYNEQFF,.,TRBV9,.,TRBJ2-1
TGTGCCAGCAGTGCGGGGGCTTCGAATACGCAGTATTTT,CASSAGASNTQYF,.,TRBV25-1,.,TRBJ2-3
TGCGCCAGCAGCCAAAACTTGGGGTCGGGAAACACCATATATTTT,CASSQNLGSGNTIYF,.,TRBV4-3,.,TRBJ1-3
TGTGCCAGCAGCGCCCCGGGACTAGCGAACAATGAGCAGTTCTTC,CASSAPGLANNEQFF,.,TRBV9,TRBD2,TRBJ2-1
TGTGCCAGCGGACCACTTAGCTCCTACAATGAGCAGTTCTTC,CASGPLSSYNEQFF,.,TRBV11-1,.,TRBJ2-1
TGCGCCAGCAGATTAGGGTTTCCCTCGCGAGAGACCCAGTACTTC,CASRLGFPSRETQYF,.,TRBV5-1,.,TRBJ2-5
TGTGCCAGCAGCGTAGAGGGGCGGATGAACACTGAAGCTTTCTTT,CASSVEGRMNTEAFF,.,TRBV9,.,TRBJ1-1
TGCGCCAGCAGCTTCCAACCCGGGACAGGGTTCGGAGGGATTGAGCAGTTCTTC,CASSFQPGTGFGGIEQFF,.,TRBV5-1,TRBD1,TRBJ2-1
TGTGCCAGCAGCTTGAGAGCGGTAGACTATGGCTACACCTTC,CASSLRAVDYGYTF,once,TRBV5-6,.,TRBJ1-2
TGTGCCAGCAGTTACCGCGGGACGGCGGGGAATGAGCAGTTCTTC,CASSYRGTAGNEQFF,.,TRBV6-5,.,TRBJ2-1
TGTGCCAGTAAATATAGGGACGGATCAAACAATGAGCAGTTCTTC,CASKYRDGSNNEQFF,.,TRBV19,.,TRBJ2-1
TGTGCCAGCAGCTTAGCGTCACATAACTATGGCTACACCTTC,CASSLASHNYGYTF,.,TRBV7-3,.,TRBJ1-2
TGTGCCAGCAGTCCATCTATAAAAAACATTCAGTACTTC,CASSPSIKNIQYF,few,TRBV27,.,TRBJ2-4
TGTGCCAGCTCACCTGGAGCTAGTGAGCAGTTCTTC,CASSPGASEQFF,.,TRBV18,.,TRBJ2-1
TGCGCCAGCAGCCGGGGCCCTGGACGGGAGTCGAACACTGAAGCTTTCTTT,CASSRGPGRESNTEAFF,.,TRBV4-3,.,TRBJ1-1
TGTGCCAGCAGCCAAGACAGGACCAGTCGGGCCAACAATGAGCAGTTCTTC,CASSQDRTSRANNEQFF,.,TRBV14,.,TRBJ2-1
TGTGCCAGCAGCGGCAGGACAGGGCATGTCCTGGGCTACACCTTC,CASSGRTGHVLGYTF,.,TRBV11-2,TRBD1,TRBJ1-2
TGTGCCAGCAGCTTGCGTTCAGATACGCAGTATTTT,CASSLRSDTQYF,.,TRBV11-3,.,TRBJ2-3
TGTGCCAGCAGGCTCCATAGCGGGAGCTACGAGCAGTACTTC,CASRLHSGSYEQYF,.,TRBV28,TRBD2,TRBJ2-7
TGTGCCAGCAGGACCCCAGGGGGAGCACCCTACAATGAGCAGTTCTTC,CASRTPGGAPYNEQFF,.,TRBV28,TRBD1,TRBJ2-1
TGCGCCAGCAGCCCAGGACCGTCCCAAGAGACCCAGTACTTC,CASSPGPSQETQYF,.,TRBV5-1,.,TRBJ2-5
TGCGCCAGCAGTCAAGCCCCGTCTAACGGTGGCGGGGAGCTGTTTTTT,CASSQAPSNGGGELFF,.,TRBV23-1,.,TRBJ2-2
TGTGCCAGCAGTTCCCCACAGGTTACCTCCTACGAGCAGTACTTC,CASSSPQVTSYEQYF,.,TRBV6-5,.,TRBJ2-7